The 8 T cell receptor beta chains reported below all come from one sample, sequenced in a study of regulatory T cells in long-lasting Graves disease. Arm-PCR of CDR3 regions and iRepertoire HTBI primers were used to build TCR beta libraries. In TCRdb, the multiplex PCR reads were re-called with MiXCR into one record per CDR3 protein. The top ten clones hold approximately 15% of a sample with under 300,000 distinct CDR3 sequences, around a sixth of them seen once. The sample's time point: newly diagnosed GD, antithyroid drugs for less than 3 months. The TCR library was made from RNA that had been extracted from PBMCs in TRIzol. The same sample was also used in a study of T cells in Graves' hyperthyroidism and ophthalmopathy.

The source material was peripheral blood mononuclear cells (PBMCs), sampled at new diagnosis, from a patient treated with antithyroid drugs. Receptors were obtained from a woman aged 25 to 39 with Graves disease.

V usage is TRBV5-1 and J usage is TRBJ2-1; D is unresolved. The CDR3 covers 15 residues. Per germline, CDR1 SGHRS and CDR2 YFSETQ. Trimming stripped 0 bases from V and 1 base from J, with 8 bases between. The CDR3 DNA follows: TGCGCCAGCAGCTTGGAGGACGCATCCTACAATGAGCAGTTCTTC. Translating gives CASSLEDASYNEQFF.

This clonotype was seen repeatedly, ten times or more. The chain couples TRBV19 to TRBJ1-4, with TRBD1 matching over 8 bases. The CDR3 totals 15 residues. J lost 7 bases, V lost 5 bases, and 9 bases had no gene match. Germline V CDR1 and CDR2: LNHDA, SQIVND (reference sequence). CDR3 sequence: CASSQRPGQAEKLFF. CDR3 sequence (DNA): TGTGCCAGTAGTCAAAGACCGGGACAGGCTGAAAAACTGTTTTTT.

In the case of this clonotype: One base away lies a much larger clone, so this may be a sequencing read error. This chain joins TRBV10-3 and TRBJ2-5; 9 bases agree with TRBD2. Germline CDR1 and CDR2: ENHRY and SYGVKD. This CDR3 region has 17 residues. After removal of 4 bases from V and 4 bases from J, the junction contained 13 bases not matched to a gene. The CDR3: CAISGSSPSGVGETQYF. The CDR3 DNA reads as TGTGCCATCAGTGGGTCCAGCCCTAGCGGGGTGGGAGAGACCCAGTACTTC.

This clonotype was detected ten times or more. This chain joins TRBV7-9 and TRBJ2-1; the D gene is possibly TRBD2 (6 bases). Germline V gene sequence: CDR1 SEHNR, CDR2 FQNEAQ (reference sequence). This CDR3 is 14 amino acids long. Trimming stripped 2 bases from V and 8 bases from J, with 13 bases between. The CDR3 DNA sequence: TGTGCCAGCAGCTTATATCAGGGAGGCGATGAGCAGTTCTTC. This gives the protein CASSLYQGGDEQFF. Based on the CDR3 plus reference TRBV7-9 and TRBJ2-1, the full variable domain is DTGVSQNPRHKITKRGQNVTFRCDPISEHNRLYWYRQTLGQGPEFLTYFQNEAQLEKSRLLSDRFSAERPKGSFSTLEIQRTEQGDSAMYLCASSLYQGGDEQFFGPGTRLTVL.

In this sample, this clonotype turned up many times. The chain joins TRBV20-1 to TRBJ2-3; D may correspond to TRBD1 or TRBD2 (6 bases each). V was pared by 6 bases and J by 5 bases, with 24 bases between. The germline CDR1 and CDR2 sequences are DFQATT and SNEGSKA (reference sequence). The CDR3 loop spans 16 amino acids. CDR3 loop: CSAEGGLALRGDTQYF. In DNA form, the CDR3 reads TGCAGTGCGGAAGGCGGTCTAGCGCTCAGGGGAGATACGCAGTATTTT.

This clonotype was recorded at least ten times. The gene calls are TRBV10-3 and TRBJ1-5, with 7 bases lining up with TRBD1. Per the germline V gene, CDR1 is ENHRY and CDR2 is SYGVKD. The CDR3 has 13 amino acids. V gave up 5 bases and J gave up 7 bases; unmatched junction bases: 5. The CDR3 nucleotides read TGTGCCATCAGTACTCAGGGGGACCAGCCCCAGCATTTT. This translates into CAISTQGDQPQHF.

There are a few counts of this clonotype. V gene TRBV5-1 combines with J gene TRBJ2-7; D unclear. This CDR3 region has 14 residues. The germline V and J ends were trimmed by 2 bases and 1 base, with 10 bases remaining between them. Germline V gene lookup returns CDR1 SGHRS and CDR2 YFSETQ. CDR3 sequence (DNA): TGCGCCAGCAGCTTAACATATAATTCCTACGAGCAGTACTTC. It translates to CASSLTYNSYEQYF.

This clonotype showed up many times. The chain recombines TRBV20-1 with TRBJ1-5, with TRBD1 as a possible D gene (6 bases). Trimming took 5 bases from V and 5 from J, leaving 13 bases between them. Germline values: CDR1 DFQATT, CDR2 SNEGSKA (reference sequence). CDR3 length: 13 amino acids. The CDR3 nucleotides read TGCAGTGCTCACACAGGGATGGATCAGCCCCAGCATTTT. Its protein product is CSAHTGMDQPQHF.